This T cell receptor beta chain was sequenced during a study of vaccination and CD4 T cells after COVID-19. Across the study: A positive SARS-CoV-2 nasal swab PCR result was recorded for each convalescent patient; about nine were mild and one severe.

Stated treatment: approximately nine-day PBMC culture with coronavirus spike peptide pools or control peptides (ViraFEST assay). Cultured CD4+ T-cell DNA underwent Oncomine TCR Beta short-read sequencing. The authors extracted genomic DNA from cultured CD4+ T cells. One entry per CDR3 protein results from TCRdb running MiXCR on the PCR reads. The table records approximately 20,000 distinct CDR3 sequences, approximately 40% of them present only once. On this clonotype itself: The antigen is unknown.

V was clipped by 5 bases and J by 2 bases, with 18 bases between them. The CDR3 is made up of 15 amino acids. Germline-derived CDR1 and CDR2 are DFQATT and SNEGSKA (reference sequence). This clonotype was obtained from a human donor who had recovered from COVID-19. The gene calls are TRBV20-1 and TRBJ2-5; TRBD1 is a possible D gene (6 bases). Sequencing was performed on CD4+ T cells from blood, cultured in vitro, taken before SARS-CoV-2 vaccination. CDR3 DNA sequence: TGCAGTGCTCCTCCCGCTGGGGGCGGGCAAGAGACCCAGTACTTC. Protein sequence: CSAPPAGGGQETQYF.